This T cell receptor (beta chain) was identified in a study of CXCR3-negative and CXCR3-positive naive CD8 T cells. Study results and caveats: More hydrophobic TRB CDR3s occurred in CXCR3-positive than in CXCR3-negative naive cells. Diversity in memory CD8+ cells fell much lower than the comparably high levels seen in both naive subsets.

Notes on this clonotype: Antigen specificity is unknown.

CDR1 MGHRA and CDR2 YSYEKL come from the germline V gene. This CDR3 has 17 residues. The libraries of TRB cDNA were prepared using 5' RACE with UMI labels. TCRdb reanalyzed the 5' RACE reads and collapses them to one entry per CDR3 protein, without DNA. The specimen's table records 80,000 to 95,000 distinct CDR3 sequences. The sample was naive CXCR3- CD8+ T cells from blood. Subset here: CD45RO-CCR7+CD27+CD95- naive CD8+ T cells lacking CXCR3 (TNR3-). This sequence joins TRBV4-1 and TRBJ1-6; there is no DNA to check the TCRdb D call of TRBD1. This sequence was found in a human donor in good health. Some clones in this sample may be carry-over from other donors' samples. The CDR3 loop reads CASSQEGHPDVNSPLHF.